This note documents a single TCR beta chain sequence. Antigen specificity is unknown. These data are taken from a study of T cells in Graves' hyperthyroidism and ophthalmopathy. Across the study: Peripheral blood was collected at initial diagnosis, before any treatment. Overall study results and limits: Most expanded thyroid clonotypes above 0.001 also appeared in blood.

Trimming stripped 2 bases from V and 0 bases from J, with 10 bases between. The CDR3 sequence is 16 residues long. Amplification yielded TCR beta CDR3 regions, with RNA transcripts as the source. When the TCR CDR3 underwent first-round RT-PCR, the HTBI primer set was used. From the multiplex PCR reads, TCRdb called clonotypes with MiXCR, one entry per CDR3 protein. The sample gives hundreds of thousands of distinct CDR3 sequences, roughly 40% of which show up once; 8% to 9% is in the top ten. This rearrangement joins TRBV12-3 or TRBV12-4 to TRBJ2-2, with unresolved D. This clonotype was sampled from a man younger than 35 with Graves' hyperthyroidism. Sequencing used blood. The CDR3 is CASSLYDGANTGELFF. CDR3 in DNA: TGTGCCAGCAGTTTATATGATGGGGCGAACACCGGGGAGCTGTTTTTT.